The next 9 T cell receptor beta chains were all read from a single sample in a study of OX40 agonist ivuxolimab in advanced cancers. Library generation was performed with the immunoSEQ multiplex PCR assay. Imported from immuneACCESS, the table was reduced by TCRdb to in-frame sequences with V and J called. These copies leave out some clones; in studies compared against another copy, an unresolved V gene accounts for under half, and the cause of the remainder is not known. The sample table contains 57,000 or so clones; only one count was recorded for 93% of them. The biggest ten clones account for around a sixth of the sample. The material sequenced was CD4+ or CD8+ T cells sorted from blood, taken in a trial of the OX40 agonist ivuxolimab. Receptor source: an adult with an advanced solid tumor such as melanoma, head and neck, liver or kidney cancer.

The J gene is TRBJ2-7, the V gene TRBV27; TRBD1 is a possible D gene (5 bases). Trimming cost V 6 bases and J 7 bases, with 10 bases left between them. Germline V gives CDR1 MNHEY, CDR2 SMNVEV (reference sequence). The CDR3 runs 11 residues. The CDR3 reads CASSLGVEQYF. The CDR3 DNA sequence: TGTGCCAGCAGCTTAGGGGTGGAGCAGTACTTC.

This rearrangement joins TRBV9 to TRBJ2-7; no reliable D call. The germline V gene encodes CDR1 SGDLS and CDR2 YYNGEE. CDR3 length: 11 residues. The V end was cut by 0 bases, the J end by 6 bases, with 4 bases between. The CDR3 region has the DNA TGTGCCAGCAGCGTAGGTCCCGAGCAGTACTTC. This encodes CASSVGPEQYF.

The chain carries TRBV27 and TRBJ2-7; 7 bases agree with TRBD2. Germline V CDR1 and CDR2: MNHEY, SMNVEV (reference sequence). The junction had 4 bases not matched to a gene; V was cut back by 3 bases and J by 2 bases. The CDR3 runs 14 residues. CDR3 sequence: CASSFGGGPYEQYF. CDR3 bases: TGTGCCAGCAGTTTCGGGGGAGGGCCCTACGAGCAGTACTTC.

As DNA, the CDR3 is TGCGCCAGCAGCCAAGTTTCAGGGGCCTATGAAACCTACGAGCAGTACTTC. Translating gives CASSQVSGAYETYEQYF. V is TRBV4-1 and J is TRBJ2-7, with D possibly being TRBD1 (6 bases). The CDR3 loop spans 17 amino acids. From germline, CDR1 is MGHRA and CDR2 YSYEKL. V was shortened by 1 base and J by 2 bases, with 18 bases between the two germline ends.

The chain uses TRBV23-1 and TRBJ2-3, with D unresolved. TRBV23-1 is assigned to the ORF class and has an uncertain function. Deletions cut 4 bases from V and 5 bases from J, with 7 bases between. CDR3 length equals 12 residues. CDR3 in amino acids: CASSPRGDTQYF. The DNA of the CDR3 is TGCGCCAGCAGTCCACGAGGAGATACGCAGTATTTT.

The chain carries TRBV7-8 and TRBJ1-2; D possibly corresponds to TRBD1 (5 bases). Per germline, CDR1 SGHVS and CDR2 FQNEAQ. The V gene lost 1 base and the J gene lost 8 bases, with 8 bases spanning the gap. The CDR3 has 12 residues. The CDR3 nucleotides are TGTGCCAGCAGCTTAGGTGGGGGAGGCTACACCTTC. The encoded protein is CASSLGGGGYTF.

V is TRBV13 and J is TRBJ1-2; tentatively, D is TRBD1 (6 bases). CDR1 PRHDT and CDR2 FYEKMQ come from the germline V gene (reference sequence). Deletions cut 5 bases from V and 3 bases from J, with 19 bases between. This CDR3 comprises 16 residues. The CDR3 DNA reads as TGTGCCAGCAGCGATTTTAGAGAGGACAGCCACTATGGCTACACCTTC. Residues: CASSDFREDSHYGYTF.

The V gene is TRBV9, the J gene TRBJ2-5; possibly TRBD1 for D (6 bases). The V and J ends lost 0 bases and 6 bases respectively, with 12 bases between them. The CDR3 consists of 14 residues. Germline CDR1 reads SGDLS; CDR2 reads YYNGEE. The CDR3 DNA is TGTGCCAGCAGCGTAGGAGGGGGAACGAAGACCCAGTACTTC. Translated, it gives CASSVGGGTKTQYF.

CDR3 in DNA: TGTGCCAGCACCCTATCCTGGGCCGGAGGCTACGAGCAGTACTTC. Translation gives CASTLSWAGGYEQYF. J is TRBJ2-7 and V is TRBV27; maybe TRBD2 (5 bases). In germline, CDR1 is MNHEY, CDR2 SMNVEV (reference sequence). Trimming stripped 7 bases from V and 3 bases from J, with 19 bases between. This CDR3 spans 15 amino acids.